This passage covers 28 T cell receptor beta chains from one sample sequenced in a study of blood T cell repertoires in COVID-19. The table came from immunoSEQ multiplex PCR; TCRdb's copy has only in-frame clones and leaves some out. Counted here are 120,000 to 150,000 clones, less than 85% occurring once; the ten biggest clones make up over 5%. Sequencing was carried out using peripheral blood. Receptors were obtained from a human donor in a cohort sampled during active COVID-19.

The CDR3 reads CASSLGRSGQETQYF. The DNA for the CDR3 is TGTGCCAGCAGCTTAGGACGGAGTGGCCAAGAGACCCAGTACTTC. This chain uses TRBV7-9 with TRBJ2-5, with D unclear. Between the trimmed V and J ends, which lost 1 base and 1 base, there was a span of 10 bases. Germline V gives CDR1 SEHNR, CDR2 FQNEAQ (reference sequence). The CDR3 extends over 15 amino acids.

CDR3 sequence: CASSRDSQETQYF. The CDR3 bases are TGTGCCAGCAGTCGGGACAGCCAAGAGACCCAGTACTTC. The chain carries TRBV6-2 or TRBV6-3 and TRBJ2-5; 7 nucleotides match TRBD1. CDR1 MNHEY and CDR2 SVGEGT come from the germline V gene. There are 13 residues in the CDR3. J gave up 1 base and V 5 bases, and 1 base lay outside the gene matches.

The chain links TRBV14 to TRBJ1-3; possibly TRBD1 for D (6 bases). The germline V gene has CDR1 SGHDN and CDR2 FVKESK. The CDR3 contains 16 residues. V was trimmed by 6 bases and J by 6 bases, leaving 21 bases between them. The CDR3 sequence: CASRHRQAPRENTIYF. The CDR3 bases are TGTGCCAGCAGACACAGACAGGCGCCGAGGGAAAACACCATATATTTT.

This chain uses TRBV6-4 with TRBJ1-4, with D maybe TRBD1 (6 bases). The germline V gene encodes CDR1 MRHNA and CDR2 SNTAGT. The CDR3 length is 14 residues. Trimming removed 10 bases from V and 8 bases from J, with 20 bases in between. The CDR3 spells CAILNQGTKEKLFF. The CDR3 bases are TGTGCCATCCTAAATCAGGGGACGAAGGAAAAACTGTTTTTT.

The V call is TRBV7-2, the J call TRBJ2-5; D is possibly TRBD2 (6 bases). V lost 5 bases, J lost 4 bases, and 11 bases lay in between. CDR3 size: 13 residues. Germline CDR1 is SGHTA and CDR2 is FQGNSA. CDR3 amino acids: CASSPTSLETQYF. CDR3 bases: TGTGCCAGCAGCCCTACTAGCTTAGAGACCCAGTACTTC.

V is TRBV18 and J is TRBJ1-6; perhaps TRBD1 as D (6 bases). V lost 8 bases to trimming and J lost 7 bases, with 9 bases between them. Germline CDR1 KGHSH, CDR2 LQKENI. The CDR3 is 12 amino acids. Here the CDR3 DNA reads TGTGCCAGCGCTGGACAGAATTCACCCCTCCACTTT. It encodes CASAGQNSPLHF.

The chain employs TRBV6-1 and TRBJ2-3; D might be TRBD1 (6 bases). The V and J ends lost 1 base and 4 bases respectively, with 9 bases between them. The length of the CDR3 is 14 residues. Germline lookup yields CDR1 MNHNS and CDR2 SASEGT. CDR3 loop: CASSEDRVSDTQYF. CDR3 nucleotide sequence: TGTGCCAGCAGTGAAGACAGGGTATCAGATACGCAGTATTTT.

The chain recombines TRBV4-1 with TRBJ1-2, with 8 bases matching TRBD1. The junction had 10 bases not matched to a gene; V was cut back by 2 bases and J by 5 bases. Germline values: CDR1 MGHRA, CDR2 YSYEKL. This CDR3 comprises 16 residues. CDR3 protein: CASSQNPGGTGYGYTF. The CDR3 DNA reads as TGCGCCAGCAGCCAAAACCCAGGCGGGACAGGATATGGCTACACCTTC.

The rearrangement links TRBV27 to TRBJ2-2; D is possibly TRBD2 (7 bases). The CDR3 runs 16 residues. V lost 5 bases to trimming and J lost 3 bases, with 16 bases between them. The germline V gene encodes CDR1 MNHEY and CDR2 SMNVEV (reference sequence). The CDR3: CASSPLGGGDTGELFF. In nucleotides, the CDR3 is TGTGCCAGCAGTCCCCTGGGGGGGGGCGACACCGGGGAGCTGTTTTTT.

The V gene is TRBV5-5, the J gene TRBJ1-5; 7 positions agree with TRBD1. From germline, CDR1 is SGHKS and CDR2 YYEKEE (reference sequence). V shed 4 bases, J shed 4 bases, and the junction held 14 bases outside the gene matches. CDR3 size: 17 residues. The CDR3 coding sequence is TGTGCCAGCAGCAAACAACCTAACAGGGGCATAAATCAGCCCCAGCATTTT. Translated: CASSKQPNRGINQPQHF.

The chain carries TRBV7-6 and TRBJ2-3; 7 bases are shared with TRBD2. With 0 bases clipped from V and 7 bases from J, the junction kept 4 bases outside the gene matches. This CDR3 contains 14 residues. CDR1 and CDR2 from the germline V gene are SGHVS and FNYEAQ. CDR3 region: CASSLAAGDHTQYF. The CDR3, as DNA: TGTGCCAGCAGCTTAGCCGCGGGGGACCATACGCAGTATTTT.

The chain combines TRBV18 with TRBJ1-1; TRBD1 agrees at 7 bases. CDR1 and CDR2 from the germline V gene are KGHSH and LQKENI. The CDR3 has 16 residues. The V gene end was trimmed by 2 bases and the J gene end by 3 bases; junction bases not matched to a gene: 9. CDR3 residues: CASSPSSSTGYTEAFF. CDR3 bases: TGTGCCAGCTCACCATCCTCGTCGACAGGGTACACTGAAGCTTTCTTT.

The chain is built from TRBV6-1 and TRBJ2-1, with 8 nucleotides matching TRBD1. Trimming at V came to 2 bases and at J to 2 bases, leaving 5 bases not matched to a gene. Per the germline V gene, CDR1 is MNHNS and CDR2 is SASEGT. The CDR3 totals 16 residues. The CDR3 bases are TGTGCCAGCAGTGAAATGGCAGGGGGCACCTACAATGAGCAGTTCTTC. Amino acids: CASSEMAGGTYNEQFF.

This chain connects TRBV6-5 to TRBJ1-2; TRBD1 agrees at 7 bases. Germline V gene lookup returns CDR1 MNHEY and CDR2 SVGAGI. The CDR3 length is 15 residues. V was clipped by 5 bases and J by 4 bases; unmatched bases: 10. CDR3 region: CASSHETGRGYGYTF. DNA of the CDR3: TGTGCCAGCAGTCATGAGACAGGGAGAGGCTATGGCTACACCTTC.

This clone was found a few times. This chain links TRBV3-1 (or the pseudogene TRBV3-2) with TRBJ2-5, with D possibly matching TRBD1 (6 bases). The V and J ends lost 4 bases and 3 bases respectively, with 18 bases between them. Germline CDR1 is LGHDT and CDR2 is YNNKEL (reference sequence). This CDR3 is 16 amino acids long. The CDR3 sequence is CASSLQRPAGEETQYF. CDR3 coding DNA: TGTGCCAGCAGCCTTCAAAGACCTGCAGGGGAAGAGACCCAGTACTTC.

The chain combines TRBV6-5 with TRBJ2-7, with 7 bases identical to TRBD1. The CDR3 runs to 13 residues. Looked up from germline, CDR1 is MNHEY and CDR2 is SVGAGI. The V gene end was trimmed by 8 bases and the J gene end by 0 bases; junction bases not matched to a gene: 4. The CDR3 nucleotides are TGTGCCAGCGGGACAGCCTACTCCTACGAGCAGTACTTC. Its translation: CASGTAYSYEQYF.

The rearrangement uses TRBV9 and TRBJ1-2; D is unresolved. CDR3 length: 13 residues. V was clipped by 0 bases and J by 8 bases, with 11 bases between them. The germline V gene has CDR1 SGDLS and CDR2 YYNGEE. For the CDR3, the DNA is TGTGCCAGCAGCGTAGGGCCCGCCTCGGGCTACACCTTC. Encoded protein: CASSVGPASGYTF.

V and J are TRBV9 and TRBJ1-1; D is uncertain. CDR1 is SGDLS and CDR2 is YYNGEE in the germline V gene. This CDR3 is 13 amino acids long. The V end lost 0 bases, the J end lost 11 bases, and 14 bases lay between the germline ends. This CDR3 reads CASSVVLEAAAFF. For the CDR3, the DNA is TGTGCCAGCAGCGTAGTTTTGGAGGCGGCGGCTTTCTTT.

This chain joins TRBV7-2 and TRBJ1-2; tentative D call: TRBD1 (5 bases). Trimming cost V 7 bases and J 4 bases, with 13 bases left between them. In germline, CDR1 is SGHTA, CDR2 FQGNSA. CDR3 length: 13 residues. CDR3 nucleotide sequence: TGTGCCAGCACCCCAGGGTCTCCCTATGGCTACACCTTC. It specifies CASTPGSPYGYTF.

The chain carries TRBV9 and TRBJ1-1, with 9 nucleotides matching TRBD1. This CDR3 is 18 amino acids long. CDR1 is SGDLS, CDR2 YYNGEE, per germline. V dropped 3 bases and J dropped 0; count of bases not matched to a gene: 12. The CDR3 nucleotides are TGTGCCAGCAGCGCCACTCCGGGACAGGGAGCCATGAACACTGAAGCTTTCTTT. It yields the protein CASSATPGQGAMNTEAFF.

This chain connects TRBV6-5 to TRBJ2-1, with TRBD1 matching over 8 bases. Germline CDR1 reads MNHEY; CDR2 reads SVGAGI. V lost 7 bases, J lost 6 bases, and 11 bases stayed unmatched. This CDR3 spans 15 amino acids. The CDR3 nucleotides are TGTGCCAGCACTCTTGAGGACAGGGAACTCAATGAGCAGTTCTTC. Encoded protein: CASTLEDRELNEQFF.

This rearrangement joins TRBV2 to TRBJ1-6; TRBD1 aligns across 11 bases. With V trimmed by 8 bases and J by 9 bases, 6 bases remained unmatched. Germline V gene sequence: CDR1 SNHLY, CDR2 FYNNEI. The CDR3 has 14 amino acids. The CDR3 DNA reads TGTGCCAGCGACCCGGACAGGGGGCTTTCACCCCTCCACTTT. This sequence encodes CASDPDRGLSPLHF.

Concerning this clone itself: One end of the junction fails to match germline, which may point to a read error. The rearrangement joins TRBV7-7 to TRBJ1-3; 7 bases agree with TRBD1. Germline V gene lookup returns CDR1 SSHAT and CDR2 FNYEAQ (reference sequence). This CDR3 has 19 amino acids. CDR3 sequence: CASSPSGTESHTRGNTIYF. The CDR3 DNA reads TGTGCTAGCAGCCCCAGTGGGACAGAGAGTCACACCAGGGGAAACACCATATATTTT.

The J gene is TRBJ2-5, the V gene TRBV5-5, with TRBD1 matching 9 bases. The CDR3 covers 16 residues. Germline values: CDR1 SGHKS, CDR2 YYEKEE (reference sequence). Trimming cost V 2 bases and J 2 bases; bases outside gene matches: 7. The CDR3 DNA follows: TGTGCCAGCAGCTTAATCGGGACAGGGATACAAGAGACCCAGTACTTC. Amino acid sequence: CASSLIGTGIQETQYF.

This chain links TRBV9 with TRBJ1-2; the match to TRBD1 covers 8 bases. Germline trimming cut 4 bases from V and 1 base from J; bases unmatched to any gene: 6. This CDR3 contains 15 residues. CDR1 SGDLS and CDR2 YYNGEE come from the germline V gene. CDR3 residues: CASSPRTGSNYGYTF. In nucleotides, the CDR3 is TGTGCCAGCAGCCCCCGGACAGGGAGTAACTATGGCTACACCTTC.

The V and J genes are TRBV19 and TRBJ2-5; 11 bases are shared with TRBD1. CDR1 LNHDA and CDR2 SQIVND come from the germline V gene (reference sequence). The J segment lost 4 bases and the V segment lost 10 bases, leaving 8 bases of the junction unmatched. The CDR3 sequence is 14 residues long. The CDR3 reads CATGDRGAAETQYF. CDR3 nucleotide sequence: TGTGCCACCGGGGACAGGGGGGCGGCAGAGACCCAGTACTTC. The full variable domain, in which reference TRBV19 and TRBJ2-5 provide the parts outside the CDR3, is DGGITQSPKYLFRKEGQNVTLSCEQNLNHDAMYWYRQDPGQGLRLIYYSQIVNDFQKGDIAEGYSVSREKKESFPLTVTSAQKNPTAFYLCATGDRGAAETQYFGPGTRLLVL.

This sequence joins TRBV6-6 and TRBJ2-5, with D possibly TRBD1 on 6 matching bases. Germline loops: CDR1 MNHNY, CDR2 SVGAGI (reference sequence). V was clipped by 6 bases and J by 5 bases, with 19 bases between them. The CDR3 has 15 amino acids. The CDR3 is CASRIGQFEAETQYF. The DNA of the CDR3 is TGTGCCAGCAGAATCGGACAGTTTGAGGCGGAGACCCAGTACTTC.

The V call is TRBV28, the J call TRBJ1-2; 11 bases line up with TRBD1. V was clipped by 2 bases and J by 5 bases; unmatched bases: 1. Per germline, CDR1 MDHEN and CDR2 SYDVKM. The CDR3 totals 14 residues. CDR3 loop: CASSLGTGGYGYTF. The CDR3 nucleotides are TGTGCCAGCAGTTTAGGGACAGGGGGGTATGGCTACACCTTC.